Each of the 10 T cell receptor beta chains below was sequenced from the same sample in a study of blood T cell repertoires in COVID-19. TCRdb's table, derived via immunoSEQ multiplex PCR, lists solely in-frame clones and lacks some. The repertoire holds about 280,000 clones, with roughly 80% as singletons. The sequenced sample consisted of PBMCs or T cells enriched from blood (not recorded which). Receptor source: a man between 35 and 55 years old who had been exposed to COVID-19.

Within the sample, this clone is medium-sized. V is TRBV19 and J is TRBJ1-1; 7 nucleotides line up with TRBD1. Germline loops: CDR1 LNHDA, CDR2 SQIVND (reference sequence). The V and J ends lost 9 bases and 4 bases, in that order; junction bases with no gene match: 8. The CDR3 is made up of 13 amino acids. CDR3 protein: CASRPRGITEAFF. The CDR3 DNA reads TGTGCCAGCAGACCCAGGGGGATCACTGAAGCTTTCTTT.

The sample holds one count of this clone. The identical CDR3 is also encoded by other nucleotide sequences in the sample. This chain connects TRBV18 to TRBJ2-1; possibly TRBD1 for D (5 bases). V shed 2 bases and J shed 7 bases, with 6 bases lying between them. Looked up from germline, CDR1 is KGHSH and CDR2 is LQKENI. The length of the CDR3 is 12 residues. The DNA for the CDR3 is TGTGCCAGCTCACCAGACAGTAATGAGCAGTTCTTC. Amino acids: CASSPDSNEQFF. Variable domain in full (rest from reference TRBV18 and TRBJ2-1): NAGVMQNPRHLVRRRGQEARLRCSPMKGHSHVYWYRQLPEEGLKFMVYLQKENIIDESGMPKERFSAEFPKEGPSILRIQQVVRGDSAAYFCASSPDSNEQFFGPGTRLTVL.

This clone was seen just once. The genes are TRBV19 and TRBJ1-3; D may be TRBD1 (6 bases). This CDR3 region has 20 residues. V was pared by 3 bases and J by 0 bases, with 24 bases between. Germline V gene sequence: CDR1 LNHDA, CDR2 SQIVND (reference sequence). The CDR3 DNA reads TGTGCCAGTAGTATCCTCGCGCGGGTGGACAGTTTCTCCTCTGGAAACACCATATATTTT. Translation gives CASSILARVDSFSSGNTIYF.

This clone was found once. V and J are TRBV7-3 and TRBJ2-3; D call uncertain. The V gene's germline CDR1 is SGHTA and CDR2 FQGTGA. The CDR3 extends over 12 amino acids. V shed 4 bases and J shed 4 bases, with 6 bases lying between them. CDR3 amino acids: CASSSGADTQYF. In DNA form, the CDR3 reads TGTGCCAGCAGCTCCGGAGCAGATACGCAGTATTTT.

The rearrangement uses TRBV24-1 and TRBJ1-1, with D tentatively TRBD1 (5 bases). V lost 8 bases to trimming and J lost 1 base, with 10 bases between them. Looked up from germline, CDR1 is KGHDR and CDR2 is SFDVKD. The CDR3 sequence is 13 residues long. The chain's CDR3 is CATTQTENTEAFF. The DNA of the CDR3 is TGTGCCACCACTCAGACAGAGAACACTGAAGCTTTCTTT.

The J gene is TRBJ1-2, the V gene TRBV27, with a tentative D call TRBD1 (6 bases). The germline V gene encodes CDR1 MNHEY and CDR2 SMNVEV (reference sequence). V gave up 6 bases and J gave up 8 bases, with 13 bases separating them. CDR3 length: 12 amino acids. The CDR3 nucleotides read TGTGCCAGCAGACAGGGTGTGGGCGGCTACACCTTC. Amino acids: CASRQGVGGYTF.

V is TRBV29-1 and J is TRBJ1-1; TRBD1 is a possible D gene (6 bases). This CDR3 comprises 12 residues. Germline CDR1 and CDR2: SQVTM and ANQGSEA. V shed 4 bases and J shed 4 bases, with 10 bases lying between them. The CDR3: CSVGGGATEAFF. CDR3 nucleotides: TGCAGCGTTGGAGGGGGGGCCACTGAAGCTTTCTTT.

The rearrangement joins TRBV24-1 to TRBJ2-5, with TRBD1 matching over 9 bases. The CDR3 loop spans 17 amino acids. Germline V gene sequence: CDR1 KGHDR, CDR2 SFDVKD. Trimming at V came to 3 bases and at J to 5 bases, leaving 12 bases not matched to a gene. The CDR3 DNA reads TGTGCCACCAGTGATCCCTCTCCGGGACAGGGAGGGGAGACCCAGTACTTC. Its translation is CATSDPSPGQGGETQYF.

The CDR3 DNA reads as TGTGCCAGCAGCCGGAGCGGGCCCGGGCAGACGGGAACCTACGAGCAGTACTTC. This codes for CASSRSGPGQTGTYEQYF. The chain employs TRBV7-6 and TRBJ2-7, with D perhaps TRBD2 (6 bases). V lost 5 bases and J lost 2, with 25 bases in between. This CDR3 has 18 residues. Germline V gene lookup returns CDR1 SGHVS and CDR2 FNYEAQ.

The V call is TRBV19, the J call TRBJ2-5; D perhaps matches TRBD2 (5 bases). The CDR3 runs 18 residues. V was cut by 0 bases and J by 5 bases, with 22 bases left in between. Germline values: CDR1 LNHDA, CDR2 SQIVND (reference sequence). The CDR3 nucleotides read TGTGCCAGTAGTATAGATCGCCTAGTCGGGGTATGGGTCGAGACCCAGTACTTC. Protein: CASSIDRLVGVWVETQYF.